The TCR beta chain described here comes from a study of blood T cell repertoires in COVID-19. Study summary: Acute and convalescent COVID-19 specimens originated in the United States, Italy and Spain.

As originally analysed: Reference gene primer amplification gave estimated nucleated cell counts. Method: immunoSEQ multiplex PCR; TCRdb's copy keeps in-frame clones and lacks some. Clone size and V and J calls were adopted from that table, with D and trimming inferred from the DNA. The sample carries some 320,000 clones, over 90% recorded once. This clone was seen more than once but under ten times. Adults between about 18 and 89 years of age took part from 24 US areas. Sequencing was carried out using PBMCs or T cells enriched from blood (not recorded which). This receptor was identified in a woman in her 30s who had been exposed to COVID-19.

The CDR3 DNA sequence: TGTGCCAGCAGCGTACTGACAGAGAACACTGAAGCTTTCTTT. Protein product: CASSVLTENTEAFF. The chain has TRBV9 and TRBJ1-1; D possibly corresponds to TRBD1 (5 bases). V gave up 1 base and J gave up 1 base, with 8 bases separating them. The germline gives CDR1 SGDLS, CDR2 YYNGEE. The CDR3 is 14 residues long.